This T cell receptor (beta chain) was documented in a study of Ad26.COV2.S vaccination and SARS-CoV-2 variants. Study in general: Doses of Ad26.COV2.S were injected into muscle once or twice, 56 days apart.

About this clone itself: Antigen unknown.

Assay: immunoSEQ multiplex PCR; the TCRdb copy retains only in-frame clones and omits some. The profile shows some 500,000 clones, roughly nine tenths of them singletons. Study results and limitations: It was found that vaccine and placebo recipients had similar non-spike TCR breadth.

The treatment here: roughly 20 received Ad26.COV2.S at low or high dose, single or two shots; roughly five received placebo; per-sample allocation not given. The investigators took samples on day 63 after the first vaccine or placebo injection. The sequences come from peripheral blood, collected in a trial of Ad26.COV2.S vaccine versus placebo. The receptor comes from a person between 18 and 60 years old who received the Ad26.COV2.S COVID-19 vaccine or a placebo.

Here the CDR3 DNA reads TGTGCAAGTCGCCTCGGGGTAAGGACTCATACGCAGTATTTT. Protein sequence: CASRLGVRTHTQYF. V and J are TRBV12-2 and TRBJ2-3; the table's TRBD2 call for D was not verified on the DNA. TRBV12-2 counts as a pseudogene. This CDR3 contains 14 residues.